The 20 T cell receptor beta chains below all came from one sample that was sequenced in a study of cytomegalovirus exposure and HLA in healthy donors. Method: immunoSEQ multiplex PCR; TCRdb's copy keeps in-frame clones and lacks some. The sample has about 200,000 clones; roughly 86% are singletons. The sample taken for sequencing was PBMCs. These receptors were taken from a young woman in good health and CMV-seronegative.

The chain recombines TRBV30 with TRBJ1-6; D perhaps matches TRBD1 (6 bases). Looked up from germline, CDR1 is GTSNPN and CDR2 is SVGIG (reference sequence). CDR3 length equals 14 residues. V lost 2 bases and J 9 bases, leaving 14 bases between the germline ends. The CDR3 spells CAWSIGQGSSPLHF. CDR3 bases: TGTGCCTGGAGTATCGGCCAGGGGAGTTCACCCCTCCACTTT. Full variable domain (outside the CDR3, taken from reference TRBV30 and TRBJ1-6): SQTIHQWPATLVQPVGSPLSLECTVEGTSNPNLYWYRQAAGRGLQLLFYSVGIGQISSEVPQNLSASRPQDRQFILSSKKLLLSDSGFYLCAWSIGQGSSPLHFGNGTRLTVT.

V usage is TRBV5-1 and J usage is TRBJ2-1; D is possibly TRBD1 (5 bases). The ends were cut back, 3 bases at V and 6 bases at J, with 22 bases in the middle. CDR1 is SGHRS, CDR2 YFSETQ, per germline. The CDR3 length is 17 residues. The DNA of the CDR3 is TGCGCCAGCAGCTCCCAGGCATCGACAAGGGGCGGCAATGAGCAGTTCTTC. Protein product: CASSSQASTRGGNEQFF.

The gene calls are TRBV10-3 and TRBJ1-1; unclear D gene. CDR1 ENHRY and CDR2 SYGVKD come from the germline V gene. Deletions cut 3 bases from V and 1 base from J, with 9 bases between. The CDR3 contains 14 residues. CDR3 loop: CAISDRGENTEAFF. The CDR3 nucleotides read TGTGCCATCAGTGATCGGGGAGAGAACACTGAAGCTTTCTTT.

The genes are TRBV19 and TRBJ2-5, with D possibly TRBD1 on 5 matching bases. Between the trimmed V and J ends, which lost 4 bases and 0 bases, there was a span of 12 bases. The germline V gene has CDR1 LNHDA and CDR2 SQIVND (reference sequence). The CDR3 is 15 amino acids. The CDR3 DNA reads as TGTGCCAGTAGTAGGCATACAGGAAACCAAGAGACCCAGTACTTC. Amino acids: CASSRHTGNQETQYF.

The chain recombines TRBV5-6 with TRBJ2-7; 8 nucleotides agree with TRBD2. Germline V gene lookup returns CDR1 SGHDT and CDR2 YYEEEE. The junction had 9 bases not matched to a gene; V was cut back by 4 bases and J by 0 bases. The CDR3 sequence is 16 residues long. CDR3 coding DNA: TGTGCCAGCAGCCCCGGGGGGGGCTTCAGCTCCTACGAGCAGTACTTC. Translation gives CASSPGGGFSSYEQYF.

V is TRBV4-2 and J is TRBJ2-2; D might be TRBD2 (6 bases). Germline CDR1 and CDR2: LGHNA and YNFKEQ. This CDR3 is built from 14 residues. V was cut by 6 bases and J by 3 bases, with 11 bases left in between. In DNA, the CDR3 is TGTGCCAGCAGGCGGCGGGACGACACCGGGGAGCTGTTTTTT. This sequence encodes CASRRRDDTGELFF.

The J gene is TRBJ1-5, the V gene TRBV30; 7 bases align to TRBD1. The CDR3 totals 13 residues. J lost 7 bases, V lost 3 bases, and 6 bases had no gene match. Germline assignment: CDR1 GTSNPN and CDR2 SVGIG (reference sequence). CDR3 nucleotide sequence: TGTGCCTGGAGAGGACAGGAGGGCCAGCCCCAGCATTTT. It specifies CAWRGQEGQPQHF.

The rearrangement uses TRBV7-2 and TRBJ1-1, with no clear D. Per germline, CDR1 SGHTA and CDR2 FQGNSA. The CDR3 is made up of 14 amino acids. V was shortened by 0 bases and J by 4 bases, with 9 bases between the two germline ends. The CDR3: CASSLASASTEAFF. As DNA, the CDR3 is TGTGCCAGCAGCTTAGCCAGTGCCAGCACTGAAGCTTTCTTT.

The rearrangement joins TRBV7-2 to TRBJ1-2, with a weak D call TRBD1 (5 bases). The CDR3 has 15 amino acids. V gave up 5 bases and J gave up 3 bases, with 16 bases separating them. Germline V gives CDR1 SGHTA, CDR2 FQGNSA. The CDR3 coding sequence is TGTGCCAGCAGCCCCGCGGGGGGGAGGTACTATGGCTACACCTTC. Translating gives CASSPAGGRYYGYTF. The full variable domain, with the rest looked up from reference TRBV7-2 and TRBJ1-2, is GAGVSQSPSNKVTEKGKDVELRCDPISGHTALYWYRQSLGQGLEFLIYFQGNSAPDKSGLPSDRFSAERTGGSVSTLTIQRTQQEDSAVYLCASSPAGGRYYGYTFGSGTRLTVV.

This clone showed up just a few times. The gene calls are TRBV9 and TRBJ1-2, with 9 bases lining up with TRBD1. J gave up 4 bases and V 5 bases, and 15 bases lay outside the gene matches. The CDR3 runs 17 residues. CDR1 is SGDLS, CDR2 YYNGEE, per germline. The CDR3: CASREGQGREAIYGYTF. The CDR3 DNA reads as TGTGCCAGCAGAGAAGGACAGGGGAGGGAGGCAATCTATGGCTACACCTTC.

J is TRBJ2-7 and V is TRBV9; possible D gene TRBD2, 6 bases. Germline loops: CDR1 SGDLS, CDR2 YYNGEE. The CDR3 is 14 amino acids. V dropped 0 bases and J dropped 0 bases, with 7 bases sitting between them. The CDR3 sequence is CASSVDGSSYEQYF. CDR3 DNA: TGTGCCAGCAGCGTAGACGGGAGCTCCTACGAGCAGTACTTC.

The rearrangement joins TRBV7-2 to TRBJ1-1, with TRBD1 as a possible D gene (5 bases). The CDR3 is 14 amino acids. The V end lost 5 bases, the J end lost 5 bases, and 15 bases lay between the germline ends. CDR1 SGHTA and CDR2 FQGNSA come from the germline V gene. Here the CDR3 DNA reads TGTGCCAGCAGCCCAGCGGGGAAGGGGACTGAAGCTTTCTTT. Translating gives CASSPAGKGTEAFF. Full variable domain (outside the CDR3, taken from reference TRBV7-2 and TRBJ1-1): GAGVSQSPSNKVTEKGKDVELRCDPISGHTALYWYRQSLGQGLEFLIYFQGNSAPDKSGLPSDRFSAERTGGSVSTLTIQRTQQEDSAVYLCASSPAGKGTEAFFGQGTRLTVV.

V and J are TRBV6-1 and TRBJ2-3; no firm D call. The CDR3 extends over 12 amino acids. V lost 8 bases, J lost 4 bases, and 10 bases lay in between. The germline gives CDR1 MNHNS, CDR2 SASEGT. CDR3 residues: CASLGPADTQYF. The CDR3 nucleotides read TGTGCCAGCCTTGGCCCCGCAGATACGCAGTATTTT.

V is TRBV5-1 and J is TRBJ2-1; tentative D call: TRBD1 (6 bases). Germline CDR1 and CDR2: SGHRS and YFSETQ. V was pared by 2 bases and J by 8 bases, with 8 bases between. This CDR3 is built from 12 residues. The CDR3 nucleotides are TGCGCCAGCAGCTTACAGGGCCATGAGCAGTTCTTC. It codes for CASSLQGHEQFF.

The chain has TRBV2 and TRBJ1-2; D not resolved. Trimming took off 6 bases at V and 3 bases at J, with 14 bases between the two ends. Per the germline V gene, CDR1 is SNHLY and CDR2 is FYNNEI. CDR3 length: 14 residues. CDR3 nucleotides: TGTGCCAGCAGGGCCCGCGGGCAGGACTATGGCTACACCTTC. Its protein is CASRARGQDYGYTF.

This chain uses TRBV27 with TRBJ2-1; no clear D gene. The germline V gene has CDR1 MNHEY and CDR2 SMNVEV (reference sequence). The CDR3 loop spans 16 amino acids. V dropped 3 bases and J dropped 5 bases, with 17 bases sitting between them. The CDR3 loop is CASSFIIGLVDNEQFF. The CDR3 region has the DNA TGTGCCAGCAGTTTCATAATAGGTCTAGTAGACAATGAGCAGTTCTTC.

The chain uses TRBV4-1 and TRBJ2-7; a possible D gene is TRBD1 (6 bases). This CDR3 is 14 amino acids long. From germline, CDR1 is MGHRA and CDR2 YSYEKL. The V gene lost 0 bases and the J gene lost 3 bases, with 9 bases spanning the gap. DNA for the CDR3: TGCGCCAGCAGCCAAGATATAGGGGGCTACGAGCAGTACTTC. This codes for CASSQDIGGYEQYF.

This clone showed up just once. The CDR3 protein is CASSLLAGGLIDTQYF. The CDR3 coding sequence is TGTGCCAGCAGCTTGTTGGCGGGAGGGCTCATAGATACGCAGTATTTT. The chain recombines TRBV5-6 with TRBJ2-3, with 9 bases fitting TRBD2. Germline-derived CDR1 and CDR2 are SGHDT and YYEEEE. This CDR3 is built from 16 residues. Losses at the gene ends were 1 base for V and 5 bases for J; bases not matched to a gene: 8.

This clone has just one count. V and J are TRBV2 and TRBJ2-3; D ambiguous. Germline V gene sequence: CDR1 SNHLY, CDR2 FYNNEI. V lost 3 bases and J lost 4, with 5 bases in between. CDR3 length: 12 residues. The CDR3 bases are TGTGCCAGCAGTGAGAGTTCAGATACGCAGTATTTT. Translation: CASSESSDTQYF.

The V gene is TRBV19, the J gene TRBJ1-1; D is unclear. In germline, CDR1 is LNHDA, CDR2 SQIVND (reference sequence). The V and J ends lost 4 bases and 7 bases respectively, with 13 bases between them. The CDR3 covers 13 residues. The CDR3 DNA reads TGTGCCAGTAGTAGGGCGGGTTTCTTTGAAGCTTTCTTT. Residues: CASSRAGFFEAFF.